The 22 T cell receptor beta chains below all came from one sample that was sequenced in a study of shared clonotypes between healthy human individuals. Terminally differentiated effector memory CD45RA+ cells were excluded by CCR7 positive selection of CD45RO-negative cells. The assay was immunoSEQ multiplex PCR, and TCRdb's table has in-frame clones only and misses some. Of about 870,000 clones listed, 90% to 95% are singletons. The sequencing sample was made of naive CD8+ T cells sorted from blood. These receptors originate from a man aged 25 to 40 in good health.

V and J are TRBV9 and TRBJ2-1, with 10 bases lining up with TRBD2. The CDR3 has 15 amino acids. The germline gives CDR1 SGDLS, CDR2 YYNGEE. V shed 3 bases and J 7 bases; nucleotides not matched to a gene: 7. DNA of the CDR3: TGTGCCAGCAGCGCTAGCGGGAGTCGGAGGAATGAGCAGTTCTTC. This encodes CASSASGSRRNEQFF.

To note about this clone: Other DNA sequences within the sample encode an identical CDR3. The chain uses TRBV19 and TRBJ1-2; no clear D. V lost 3 bases and J 1 base, leaving 9 bases between the germline ends. The CDR3 has 14 residues. The germline CDR1 and CDR2 sequences are LNHDA and SQIVND (reference sequence). This chain's CDR3 is CASSITGNNYGYTF. CDR3 DNA sequence: TGTGCCAGTAGTATCACCGGGAATAACTATGGCTACACCTTC.

The rearrangement uses TRBV11-2 and TRBJ2-7, with D perhaps given as TRBD1 or TRBD2 (6 bases each). Trimming removed 5 bases from V and 1 base from J, with 27 bases in between. Germline CDR1 is SGHAT and CDR2 is FQNNGV. This CDR3 spans 19 amino acids. In DNA form, the CDR3 reads TGTGCCAGCAGCGGGGTCGCCGCCGGGGGCGGGCTACCGTCCTACGAGCAGTACTTC. It is translated as CASSGVAAGGGLPSYEQYF.

CDR3 protein: CASSGGGQGQETQYF. CDR3 DNA: TGTGCCAGCAGTGGGGGGGGGCAGGGTCAAGAGACCCAGTACTTC. The rearrangement links TRBV6-1 to TRBJ2-5, with D maybe TRBD2 (7 bases). This CDR3 spans 15 amino acids. Germline loops: CDR1 MNHNS, CDR2 SASEGT. Trimming shortened V by 4 bases and J by 2 bases, and 14 bases separated the two germline ends.

The V call is TRBV27, the J call TRBJ2-7; 9 bases agree with TRBD2. The germline V gene has CDR1 MNHEY and CDR2 SMNVEV (reference sequence). V gave up 3 bases and J gave up 5 bases; unmatched junction bases: 8. The CDR3 runs 15 residues. The CDR3 loop is CASSFLREGRDEQYF. CDR3 DNA: TGTGCCAGCAGTTTCTTGCGGGAGGGCCGCGACGAGCAGTACTTC.

The chain couples TRBV9 to TRBJ2-3; D may match TRBD1 or TRBD2 (5 bases each). CDR1 is SGDLS and CDR2 is YYNGEE in the germline V gene. The CDR3 consists of 16 residues. Trimming pared 4 bases from V and 3 bases from J, leaving 18 bases between. CDR3 coding DNA: TGTGCCAGCAGCACTTACCGGGACCCGGGGACAGATACGCAGTATTTT. Translation gives CASSTYRDPGTDTQYF. The full variable domain, with the rest looked up from reference TRBV9 and TRBJ2-3, is DSGVTQTPKHLITATGQRVTLRCSPRSGDLSVYWYQQSLDQGLQFLIQYYNGEERAKGNILERFSAQQFPDLHSELNLSSLELGDSALYFCASSTYRDPGTDTQYFGPGTRLTVL.

The chain uses TRBV4-3 and TRBJ2-1; 9 nucleotides match TRBD2. After removal of 0 bases from V and 0 bases from J, the junction contained 3 bases not matched to a gene. The CDR3 is 17 residues long. CDR1 and CDR2 from the germline V gene are LGHNA and YSLEER. CDR3 loop: CASSQDSGGSSYNEQFF. The CDR3 DNA is TGCGCCAGCAGCCAAGATAGCGGGGGTAGCTCCTACAATGAGCAGTTCTTC.

The chain joins TRBV28 to TRBJ2-7; 8 nucleotides match TRBD2. Unmatched junction bases numbered 16, after V lost 4 bases and J lost 5 bases. CDR1 and CDR2 (germline): MDHEN, SYDVKM. This CDR3 comprises 17 residues. As DNA, the CDR3 is TGTGCCAGCAGTTCCGGCGGGAGGAAGATCGGGCGCAACGAGCAGTACTTC. Its protein is CASSSGGRKIGRNEQYF.

This rearrangement joins TRBV9 to TRBJ2-3; TRBD1 is a possible D gene (5 bases). This CDR3 has 13 residues. The germline CDR1 and CDR2 sequences are SGDLS and YYNGEE. V was shortened by 4 bases and J by 1 base, with 7 bases between the two germline ends. The CDR3 DNA reads TGTGCCAGCAGCCAAGGGGGCACAGATACGCAGTATTTT. The encoded protein is CASSQGGTDTQYF.

The rearrangement links TRBV6-4 to TRBJ1-1; a weak D match, TRBD1 (5 bases). The CDR3 totals 13 residues. The germline V gene encodes CDR1 MRHNA and CDR2 SNTAGT. Deletions cut 7 bases from V and 0 bases from J, with 9 bases between. CDR3 amino acids: CASMGGLNTEAFF. The DNA of the CDR3 is TGTGCCAGCATGGGGGGGTTGAACACTGAAGCTTTCTTT.

The chain combines TRBV7-3 with TRBJ2-1; D is unresolved. V was pared by 2 bases and J by 0 bases, with 8 bases between. The CDR3 runs 15 residues. CDR1 is SGHTA and CDR2 is FQGTGA in the germline V gene. The CDR3, as DNA: TGTGCCAGCAGCTTAGTGGGCGTCTCCTACAATGAGCAGTTCTTC. Protein sequence: CASSLVGVSYNEQFF. The full variable domain, rest sourced from reference TRBV7-3 and TRBJ2-1, is GAGVSQTPSNKVTEKGKYVELRCDPISGHTALYWYRQSLGQGPEFLIYFQGTGAADDSGLPNDRFFAVRPEGSVSTLKIQRTERGDSAVYLCASSLVGVSYNEQFFGPGTRLTVL.

V is TRBV13 and J is TRBJ2-2, with 7 bases identical to TRBD2. This CDR3 spans 15 amino acids. V trimming: 6 bases; J trimming: 3 bases; junction bases outside the gene matches: 7. CDR1 and CDR2 (germline): PRHDT, FYEKMQ (reference sequence). CDR3 loop: CASRGTSEHTGELFF. CDR3 sequence (DNA): TGTGCCAGCAGGGGAACTAGCGAGCACACCGGGGAGCTGTTTTTT.

Worth noting for this clone: The sample has other DNA sequences that encode this CDR3 too. V and J are TRBV15 and TRBJ2-1; D remains unclear. Deletions cut 0 bases from V and 5 bases from J, with 5 bases between. Germline V gene data show CDR1 as LNHNV and CDR2 as YYDKDF (reference sequence). This CDR3 spans 13 amino acids. The CDR3 protein is CATSRDLDNEQFF. The CDR3 DNA reads TGTGCCACCAGCAGAGATTTGGACAATGAGCAGTTCTTC.

CDR3 nucleotide sequence: TGTGCCAGCAGTGGACAGGGGACAGGGGGCGAAAAATTGAGCTACGAGCAGTACTTC. Its protein is CASSGQGTGGEKLSYEQYF. V and J are TRBV2 and TRBJ2-7, with 12 bases lining up with TRBD1. V shed 4 bases, J shed 3 bases, and the junction held 16 bases outside the gene matches. Looked up from germline, CDR1 is SNHLY and CDR2 is FYNNEI. This CDR3 comprises 19 residues.

V is TRBV4-1 and J is TRBJ2-7; TRBD2 matches 8 bases. There are 14 residues in the CDR3. Looked up from germline, CDR1 is MGHRA and CDR2 is YSYEKL. V lost 4 bases, J lost 3 bases, and 5 bases stayed unmatched. CDR3 amino acids: CASSPLAGFYEQYF. The CDR3 nucleotides are TGCGCCAGCAGCCCCCTAGCGGGTTTCTACGAGCAGTACTTC.

Concerning this clone: Other DNA sequences in this sample translate to the same CDR3. The chain couples TRBV28 to TRBJ2-7; D unresolved. Trimming shortened V by 5 bases and J by 1 base, and 6 bases separated the two germline ends. Germline V CDR1 and CDR2: MDHEN, SYDVKM. The CDR3 length is 12 residues. CDR3 coding DNA: TGTGCCAGCAGTCCACCTTCCTACGAGCAGTACTTC. Its translation is CASSPPSYEQYF.

This chain links TRBV7-8 with TRBJ1-1; D gene ambiguous. The length of the CDR3 is 14 residues. Germline lookup yields CDR1 SGHVS and CDR2 FQNEAQ. Trimming cost V 1 base and J 1 base, with 7 bases left between them. CDR3 coding DNA: TGTGCCAGCAGCTTAGAGACAAGGAACACTGAAGCTTTCTTT. Protein product: CASSLETRNTEAFF.

The chain couples TRBV28 to TRBJ2-7; 8 bases are shared with TRBD1. Germline values: CDR1 MDHEN, CDR2 SYDVKM. V was clipped by 2 bases and J by 5 bases; unmatched bases: 8. The CDR3 totals 15 residues. The CDR3 is CASSLEYRGSDEQYF. The CDR3 DNA follows: TGTGCCAGCAGTTTAGAGTACAGGGGGTCGGACGAGCAGTACTTC.

The chain has TRBV20-1 and TRBJ1-2; no firm D call. This CDR3 is built from 11 residues. With 3 bases removed from V and 6 bases from J, the gap between germline ends came to 8 bases. Germline CDR1 and CDR2: DFQATT and SNEGSKA (reference sequence). The CDR3 here is CSASTQNGYTF. The DNA of the CDR3 is TGCAGTGCTAGTACACAGAATGGCTACACCTTC.

A note on this clone: The same CDR3 also results from other DNA sequences found in this sample. The chain has TRBV27 and TRBJ2-1, with D uncertain. The CDR3 loop spans 16 amino acids. The V end lost 0 bases, the J end lost 0 bases, and 9 bases lay between the germline ends. The V gene's germline CDR1 is MNHEY and CDR2 SMNVEV (reference sequence). The CDR3 loop is CASSLSGFSSYNEQFF. The CDR3 bases are TGTGCCAGCAGTTTATCAGGCTTCAGCTCCTACAATGAGCAGTTCTTC.

V usage is TRBV11-2 and J usage is TRBJ2-7; maybe TRBD1 (6 bases). The ends were cut back, 5 bases at V and 2 bases at J, with 13 bases in the middle. The CDR3 covers 14 residues. Germline V gives CDR1 SGHAT, CDR2 FQNNGV. The CDR3 sequence is CASSEVGHTYEQYF. The CDR3 DNA follows: TGTGCCAGCAGCGAAGTGGGACATACCTACGAGCAGTACTTC.

The V call is TRBV12-5, the J call TRBJ1-1; D is perhaps TRBD1 (6 bases). The CDR3 contains 14 residues. Germline V gene lookup returns CDR1 LGHNT and CDR2 FRNRAP. Trimming pared 1 base from V and 5 bases from J, leaving 11 bases between. The CDR3 coding sequence is TGTGCTAGTGGTTTGGGGGGGGCAGGGACTGAAGCTTTCTTT. Its translation: CASGLGGAGTEAFF.